This T cell receptor (beta chain) comes out of a study of T-cell reconstitution after alpha-beta-depleted transplantation in children. Study-wide findings and caveats: After transplant, high TCRbeta diversity at day 60 in some patients arose from surviving recipient T cells and thymic progenitors. There were reportedly several hundred expanded graft clones from which alpha-beta T cells came about two months after transplant. T-cell numbers and diversity, one year after transplant, stemmed largely from T cells that were newly produced.

Note on this clonotype: Its antigen is as yet unknown.

Germline CDR1 and CDR2: SGHTA and FQGNSA. With 8 bases removed from V and 1 base from J, the gap between germline ends came to 14 bases. CDR3 length: 14 residues. This sample's TCRbeta library carried unique molecular identifier barcodes. One entry per CDR3 protein, called by TCRdb with MiXCR from the PCR reads. Among around 960,000 distinct CDR3 sequences listed, around 30% were seen once. The TCR was taken from a boy younger than two who had a stem cell transplant for SCID, so the T cells may come from the graft donor. The starting material was PBMCs, mostly from graft donor cells, obtained 360 days after TCRalphabeta/CD19-depleted stem cell transplant. The chain employs TRBV7-2 and TRBJ2-5; weak D call: TRBD2 (6 bases). CDR3 amino acids: CASSNPGVQETQYF. DNA of the CDR3: TGTGCCAGCTCGAACCCGGGGGTCCAAGAGACCCAGTACTTC.